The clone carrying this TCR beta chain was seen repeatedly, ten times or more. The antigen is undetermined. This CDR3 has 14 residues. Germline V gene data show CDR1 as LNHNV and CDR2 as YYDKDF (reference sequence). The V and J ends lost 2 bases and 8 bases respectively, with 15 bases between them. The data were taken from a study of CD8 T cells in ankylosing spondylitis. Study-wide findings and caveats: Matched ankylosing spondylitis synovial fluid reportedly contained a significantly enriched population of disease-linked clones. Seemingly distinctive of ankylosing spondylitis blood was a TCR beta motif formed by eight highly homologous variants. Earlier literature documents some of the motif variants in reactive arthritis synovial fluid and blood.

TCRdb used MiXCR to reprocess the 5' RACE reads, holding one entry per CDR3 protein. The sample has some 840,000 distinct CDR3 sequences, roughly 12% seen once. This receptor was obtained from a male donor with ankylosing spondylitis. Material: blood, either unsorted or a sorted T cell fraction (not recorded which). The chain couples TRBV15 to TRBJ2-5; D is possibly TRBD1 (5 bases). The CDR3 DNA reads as TGTGCCACCAGCAGACGCAGGGCCTACGATACCCAGTACTTC. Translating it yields CATSRRRAYDTQYF.